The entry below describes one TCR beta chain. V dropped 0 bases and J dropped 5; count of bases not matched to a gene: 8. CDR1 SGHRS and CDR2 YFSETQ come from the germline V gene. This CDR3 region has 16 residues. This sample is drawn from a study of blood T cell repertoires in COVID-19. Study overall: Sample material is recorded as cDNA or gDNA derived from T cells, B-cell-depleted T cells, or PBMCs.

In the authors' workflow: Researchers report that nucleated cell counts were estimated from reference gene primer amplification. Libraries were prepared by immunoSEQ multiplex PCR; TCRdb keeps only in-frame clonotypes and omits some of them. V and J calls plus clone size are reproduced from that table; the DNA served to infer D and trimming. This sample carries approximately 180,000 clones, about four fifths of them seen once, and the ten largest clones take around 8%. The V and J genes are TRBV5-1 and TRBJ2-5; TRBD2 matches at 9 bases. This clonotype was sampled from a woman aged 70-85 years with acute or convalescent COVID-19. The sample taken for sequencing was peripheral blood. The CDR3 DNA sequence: TGCGCCAGCAGCTTGGGGCGCGGGGGGGCCGTGGAGACCCAGTACTTC. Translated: CASSLGRGGAVETQYF.